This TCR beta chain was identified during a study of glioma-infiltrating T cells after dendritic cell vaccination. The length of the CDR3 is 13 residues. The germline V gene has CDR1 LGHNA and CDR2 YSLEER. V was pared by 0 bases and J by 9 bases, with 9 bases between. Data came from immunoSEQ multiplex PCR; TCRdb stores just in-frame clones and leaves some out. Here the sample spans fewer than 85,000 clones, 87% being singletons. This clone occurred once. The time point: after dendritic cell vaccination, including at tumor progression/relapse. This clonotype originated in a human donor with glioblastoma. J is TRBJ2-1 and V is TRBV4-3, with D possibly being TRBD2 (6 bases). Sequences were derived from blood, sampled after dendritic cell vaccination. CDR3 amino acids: CASSQDTGVEQFF. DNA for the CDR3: TGCGCCAGCAGCCAAGACACGGGAGTTGAGCAGTTCTTC.